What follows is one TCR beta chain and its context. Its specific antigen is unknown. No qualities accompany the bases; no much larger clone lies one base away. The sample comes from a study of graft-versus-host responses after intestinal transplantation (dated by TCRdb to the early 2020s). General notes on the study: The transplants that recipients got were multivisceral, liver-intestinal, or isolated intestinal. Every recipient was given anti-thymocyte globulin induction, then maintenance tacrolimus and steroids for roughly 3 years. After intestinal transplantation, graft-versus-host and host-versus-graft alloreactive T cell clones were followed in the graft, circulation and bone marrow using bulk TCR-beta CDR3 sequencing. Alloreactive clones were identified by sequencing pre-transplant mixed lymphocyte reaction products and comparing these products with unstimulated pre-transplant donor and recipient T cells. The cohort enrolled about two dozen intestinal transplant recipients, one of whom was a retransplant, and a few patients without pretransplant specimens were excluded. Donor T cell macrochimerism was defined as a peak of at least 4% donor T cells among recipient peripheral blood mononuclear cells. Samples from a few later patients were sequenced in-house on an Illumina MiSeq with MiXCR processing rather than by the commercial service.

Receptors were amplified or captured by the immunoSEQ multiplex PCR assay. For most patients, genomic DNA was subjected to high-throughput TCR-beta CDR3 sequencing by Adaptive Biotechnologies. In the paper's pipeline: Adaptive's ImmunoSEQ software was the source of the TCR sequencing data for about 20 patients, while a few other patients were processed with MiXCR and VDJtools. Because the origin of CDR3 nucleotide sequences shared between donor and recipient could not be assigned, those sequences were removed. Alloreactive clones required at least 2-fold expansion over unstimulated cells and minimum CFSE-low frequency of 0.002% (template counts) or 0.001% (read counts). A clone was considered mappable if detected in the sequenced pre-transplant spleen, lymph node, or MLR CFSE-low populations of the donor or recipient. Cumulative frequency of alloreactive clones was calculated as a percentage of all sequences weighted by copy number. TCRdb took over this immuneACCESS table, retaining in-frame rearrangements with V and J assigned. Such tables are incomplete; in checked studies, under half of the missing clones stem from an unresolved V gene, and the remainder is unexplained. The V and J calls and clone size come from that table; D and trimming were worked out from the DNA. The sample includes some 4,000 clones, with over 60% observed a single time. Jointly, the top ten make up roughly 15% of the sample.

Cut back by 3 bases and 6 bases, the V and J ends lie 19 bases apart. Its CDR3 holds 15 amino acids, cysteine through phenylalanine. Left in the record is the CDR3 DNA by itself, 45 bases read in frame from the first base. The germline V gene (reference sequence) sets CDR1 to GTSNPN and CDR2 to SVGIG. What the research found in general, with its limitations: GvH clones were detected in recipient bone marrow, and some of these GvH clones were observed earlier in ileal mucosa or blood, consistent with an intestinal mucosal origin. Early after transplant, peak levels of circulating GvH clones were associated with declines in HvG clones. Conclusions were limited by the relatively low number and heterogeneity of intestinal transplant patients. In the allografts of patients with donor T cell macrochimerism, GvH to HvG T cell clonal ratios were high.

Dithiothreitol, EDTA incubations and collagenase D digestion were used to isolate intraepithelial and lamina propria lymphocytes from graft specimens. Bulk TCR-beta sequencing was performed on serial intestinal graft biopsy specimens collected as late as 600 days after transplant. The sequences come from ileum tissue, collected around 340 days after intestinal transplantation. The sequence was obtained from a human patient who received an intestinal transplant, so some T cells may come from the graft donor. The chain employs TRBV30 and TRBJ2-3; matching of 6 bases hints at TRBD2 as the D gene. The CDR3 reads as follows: CAWSPRGLGVDTQYF. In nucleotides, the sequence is TGTGCCTGGAGCCCGAGGGGACTTGGGGTGGATACGCAGTATTTT.